This TCR beta chain came from a study of blood T cell repertoires in COVID-19. Study at large: Specimens from acute and convalescent COVID-19 originated in the United States, Italy and Spain. PBMCs, B-cell-depleted T cells, or T cells were the source of the cDNA or gDNA that made up the material.

The V end lost 5 bases, the J end lost 0 bases, and 15 bases lay between the germline ends. Germline-derived CDR1 and CDR2 are SGHAT and FQNNGV. CDR3 size: 16 residues. Methods used by the authors: Reference gene primer amplification gave estimated nucleated cell counts. Sequenced by immunoSEQ multiplex PCR; TCRdb stores in-frame clones only, minus some. V, J and clone size are those of that table, while D and trimming were read from the DNA. The data show roughly 150,000 clones, with 83% seen just once and approximately 2% held by the top ten. The TCR sequence derives from a woman at least 80 years old with acute or convalescent COVID-19. The sequencing input was peripheral blood. The chain employs TRBV11-2 and TRBJ2-3; D is unresolved. The CDR3 is CASSRGADRSTDTQYF. CDR3 sequence (DNA): TGTGCCAGCAGCCGAGGCGCCGACCGAAGCACAGATACGCAGTATTTT.